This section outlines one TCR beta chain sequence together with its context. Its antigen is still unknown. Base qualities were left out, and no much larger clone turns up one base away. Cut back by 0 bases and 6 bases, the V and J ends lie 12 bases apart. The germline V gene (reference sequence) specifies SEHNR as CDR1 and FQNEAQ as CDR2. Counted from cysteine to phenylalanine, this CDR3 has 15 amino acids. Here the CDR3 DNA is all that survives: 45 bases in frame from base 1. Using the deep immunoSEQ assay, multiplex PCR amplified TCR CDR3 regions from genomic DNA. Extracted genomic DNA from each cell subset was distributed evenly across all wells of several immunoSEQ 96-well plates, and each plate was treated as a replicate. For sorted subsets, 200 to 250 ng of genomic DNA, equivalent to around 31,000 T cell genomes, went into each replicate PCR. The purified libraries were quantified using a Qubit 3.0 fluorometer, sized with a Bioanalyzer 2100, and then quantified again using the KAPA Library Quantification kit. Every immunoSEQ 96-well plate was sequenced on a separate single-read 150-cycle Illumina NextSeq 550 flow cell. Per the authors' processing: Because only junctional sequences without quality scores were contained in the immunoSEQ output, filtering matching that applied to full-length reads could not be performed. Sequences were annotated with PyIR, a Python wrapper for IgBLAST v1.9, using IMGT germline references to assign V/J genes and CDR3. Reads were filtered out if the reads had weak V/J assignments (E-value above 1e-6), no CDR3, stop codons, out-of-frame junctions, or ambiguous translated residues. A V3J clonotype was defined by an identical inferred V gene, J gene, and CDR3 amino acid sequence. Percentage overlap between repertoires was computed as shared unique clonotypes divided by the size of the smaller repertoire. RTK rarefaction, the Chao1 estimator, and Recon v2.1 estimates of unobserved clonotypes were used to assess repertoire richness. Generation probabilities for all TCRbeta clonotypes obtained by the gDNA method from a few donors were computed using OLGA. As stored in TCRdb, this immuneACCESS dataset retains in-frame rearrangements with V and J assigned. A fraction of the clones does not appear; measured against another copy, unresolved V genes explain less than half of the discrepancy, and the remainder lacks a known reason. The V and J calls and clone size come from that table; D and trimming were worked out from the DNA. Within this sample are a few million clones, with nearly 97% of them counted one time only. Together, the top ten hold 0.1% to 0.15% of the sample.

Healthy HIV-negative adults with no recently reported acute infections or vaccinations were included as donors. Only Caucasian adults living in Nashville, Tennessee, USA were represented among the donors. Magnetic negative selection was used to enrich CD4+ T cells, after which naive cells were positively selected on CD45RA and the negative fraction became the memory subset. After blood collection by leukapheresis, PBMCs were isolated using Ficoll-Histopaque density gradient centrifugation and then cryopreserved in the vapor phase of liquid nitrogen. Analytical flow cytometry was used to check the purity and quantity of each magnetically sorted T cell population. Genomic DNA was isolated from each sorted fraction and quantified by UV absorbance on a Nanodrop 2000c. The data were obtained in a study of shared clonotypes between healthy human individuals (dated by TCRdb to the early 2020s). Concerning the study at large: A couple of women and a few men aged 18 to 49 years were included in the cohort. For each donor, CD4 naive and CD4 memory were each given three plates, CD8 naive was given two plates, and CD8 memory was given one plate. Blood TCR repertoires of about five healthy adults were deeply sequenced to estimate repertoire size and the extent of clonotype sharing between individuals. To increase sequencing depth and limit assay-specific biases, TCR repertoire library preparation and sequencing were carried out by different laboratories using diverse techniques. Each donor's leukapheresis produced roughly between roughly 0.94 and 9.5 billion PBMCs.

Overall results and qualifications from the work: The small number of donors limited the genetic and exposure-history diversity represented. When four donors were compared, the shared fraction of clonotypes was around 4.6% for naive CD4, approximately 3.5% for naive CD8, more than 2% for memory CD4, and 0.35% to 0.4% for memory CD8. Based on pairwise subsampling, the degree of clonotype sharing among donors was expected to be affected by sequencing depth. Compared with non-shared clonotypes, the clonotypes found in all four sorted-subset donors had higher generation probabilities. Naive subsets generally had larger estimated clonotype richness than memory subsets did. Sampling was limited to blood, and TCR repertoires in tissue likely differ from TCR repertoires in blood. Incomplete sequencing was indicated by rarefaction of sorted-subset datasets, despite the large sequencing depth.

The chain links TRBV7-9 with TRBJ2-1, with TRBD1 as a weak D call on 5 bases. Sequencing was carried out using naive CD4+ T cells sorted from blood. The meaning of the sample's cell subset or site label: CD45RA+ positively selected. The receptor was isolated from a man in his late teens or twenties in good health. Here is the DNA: TGTGCCAGCAGCTTAGCAGCAGGGTTGGCCAATGAGCAGTTCTTC. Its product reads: CASSLAAGLANEQFF.